These 30 T cell receptor beta chains originate from one sample sequenced in a study of T cells in Graves' hyperthyroidism and ophthalmopathy (dated by TCRdb to between 2018 and 2020). The receptor library was made with multiplex PCR. Data came from an Illumina HiSeq 2000. The TCR beta CDR3 regions were amplified from the RNA transcripts. For the first round of RT-PCR on the TCR CDR3, the HTBI primer set was used together with the Qiagen OneStep RT-PCR kit. TCRdb applied fastp at Q25 and MiXCR to the public reads, then kept only in-frame beta chains. Identical CDR3 protein sequences are pooled into one entry, listed with their most common genes and DNA. Counted in this sample were 530,000 or so distinct CDR3 sequences; roughly a sixth of them appeared once. Of the sample, 17% is held by the ten largest clones. Sequenced material: blood. The origin of the receptors is a woman aged 18 to 35 with Graves' ophthalmopathy.

At least ten counts were recorded for this clonotype. V and J are TRBV6-1 and TRBJ1-4; D not certain. This CDR3 spans 15 amino acids. Germline V gene lookup returns CDR1 MNHNS and CDR2 SASEGT. Trimming removed 5 bases from V and 1 base from J, with 11 bases in between. The DNA for the CDR3 is TGTGCCAGCAGTTATGGTTGGGGAACTAATGAAAAACTGTTTTTT. Protein product: CASSYGWGTNEKLFF.

This clonotype was detected many times. The V call is TRBV27, the J call TRBJ2-2; D might be TRBD1 (6 bases). Trimming took 6 bases from V and 1 from J, leaving 9 bases between them. The germline V gene has CDR1 MNHEY and CDR2 SMNVEV (reference sequence). The CDR3 sequence is 14 residues long. The CDR3 nucleotides read TGTGCCAGCAGCTTACAGGGGAACACCGGGGAGCTGTTTTTT. Amino acid sequence: CASSLQGNTGELFF.

The chain couples TRBV7-2 to TRBJ2-3; 13 bases line up with TRBD2. The CDR3 has 19 amino acids. Trimming at V came to 1 base and at J to 0 bases, leaving 7 bases not matched to a gene. The V gene's germline CDR1 is SGHTA and CDR2 FQGNSA. The CDR3 loop is CASSLVGGTSGTSTDTQYF. CDR3 coding DNA: TGTGCCAGCAGCTTAGTAGGGGGGACTAGCGGGACTAGCACAGATACGCAGTATTTT.

The chain is built from TRBV28 and TRBJ1-4, with D possibly TRBD1 on 6 matching bases. Trimming removed 3 bases at V and 0 bases at J, with 17 bases between. In germline, CDR1 is MDHEN, CDR2 SYDVKM. The CDR3 covers 18 residues. CDR3 DNA: TGTGCCAGCAGTTTGGAAGGGGGGGTCAGAGCAACTAATGAAAAACTGTTTTTT. This encodes CASSLEGGVRATNEKLFF. The full variable domain, its missing parts supplied by reference TRBV28 and TRBJ1-4, is DVKVTQSSRYLVKRTGEKVFLECVQDMDHENMFWYRQDPGLGLRLIYFSYDVKMKEKGDIPEGYSVSREKKERFSLILESASTNQTSMYLCASSLEGGVRATNEKLFFGSGTQLSVL.

This clonotype was found many times. The chain has TRBV27 and TRBJ1-1; D gene uncertain. Per the germline V gene, CDR1 is MNHEY and CDR2 is SMNVEV (reference sequence). The V end lost 2 bases, the J end lost 0 bases, and 7 bases lay between the germline ends. The CDR3 covers 14 residues. CDR3 nucleotides: TGTGCCAGCAGTTTACTGTCGGTGAACACTGAAGCTTTCTTT. Translating it yields CASSLLSVNTEAFF.

The chain employs TRBV10-2 and TRBJ1-6; 7 bases line up with TRBD1. Germline V gives CDR1 WSHSY, CDR2 SAAADI. This CDR3 spans 14 amino acids. J lost 9 bases, V lost 7 bases, and 9 bases had no gene match. The CDR3 nucleotides read TGCGCCAGCAAACCCGGGACAGTCTCTTCACCCCTCCACTTT. It specifies CASKPGTVSSPLHF.

This clonotype was seen repeatedly, ten times or more. This chain connects TRBV28 to TRBJ2-3; 10 bases align to TRBD1. Germline trimming cut 4 bases from V and 14 bases from J; bases unmatched to any gene: 18. This CDR3 has 16 amino acids. In germline, CDR1 is MDHEN, CDR2 SYDVKM. The DNA for the CDR3 is TGTGCCAGCAGTTCAGAAGCCGGGACAGGGGTGGCCCGTGGGTATTTT. It specifies CASSSEAGTGVARGYF. Full variable domain (rest looked up from reference TRBV28 and TRBJ2-3): DVKVTQSSRYLVKRTGEKVFLECVQDMDHENMFWYRQDPGLGLRLIYFSYDVKMKEKGDIPEGYSVSREKKERFSLILESASTNQTSMYLCASSSEAGTGVARGYFGPGTRLTVL.

V gene TRBV5-1 combines with J gene TRBJ2-1; 13 bases line up with TRBD2. Germline assignment: CDR1 SGHRS and CDR2 YFSETQ. The junction had 8 bases not matched to a gene; V was cut back by 0 bases and J by 8 bases. The length of the CDR3 is 17 residues. CDR3 in DNA: TGCGCCAGCAGCTTGGGTGGGACTAGCGGGAAAGGTGATGAGCAGTTCTTC. Protein product: CASSLGGTSGKGDEQFF. Using reference TRBV5-1 and TRBJ2-1 for the parts outside the CDR3, the full variable domain is KAGVTQTPRYLIKTRGQQVTLSCSPISGHRSVSWYQQTPGQGLQFLFEYFSETQRNKGNFPGRFSGRQFSNSRSEMNVSTLELGDSALYLCASSLGGTSGKGDEQFFGPGTRLTVL.

The chain employs TRBV5-6 and TRBJ2-4, with 7 bases identical to TRBD2. V trimming: 9 bases; J trimming: 4 bases; junction bases outside the gene matches: 7. Germline V gives CDR1 SGHDT, CDR2 YYEEEE. The CDR3 extends over 13 amino acids. The CDR3 loop reads CATAGDMKNIQYF. CDR3 coding DNA: TGTGCCACCGCGGGAGACATGAAAAACATTCAGTACTTC.

This clonotype was picked up a small number of times. The rearrangement joins TRBV10-3 to TRBJ1-5; D is unclear. This CDR3 spans 15 amino acids. CDR1 is ENHRY and CDR2 is SYGVKD in the germline V gene. The germline V and J ends were trimmed by 2 bases and 2 bases, with 10 bases remaining between them. As DNA, the CDR3 is TGTGCCATCAGTGAGGAACCTACAGGCAATCAGCCCCAGCATTTT. Translated: CAISEEPTGNQPQHF.

The gene calls are TRBV6-1 and TRBJ1-5; unclear D gene. The germline V gene encodes CDR1 MNHNS and CDR2 SASEGT. Trimming removed 6 bases at V and 5 bases at J, with 8 bases between. This CDR3 is 12 amino acids long. DNA for the CDR3: TGTGCCAGCAGACGGGGAGATCAGCCCCAGCATTTT. Protein sequence: CASRRGDQPQHF.

This clonotype was seen many times. This rearrangement joins TRBV30 to TRBJ2-2, with a tentative D call TRBD2 (5 bases). CDR1 GTSNPN and CDR2 SVGIG come from the germline V gene (reference sequence). V lost 0 bases to trimming and J lost 6 bases, with 8 bases between them. CDR3 size: 13 residues. In DNA, the CDR3 is TGTGCCTGGAGTGTAGGTAGCGCCGGGGAGCTGTTTTTT. This encodes CAWSVGSAGELFF.

The chain couples TRBV29-1 to TRBJ1-4, with D uncertain. Per germline, CDR1 SQVTM and CDR2 ANQGSEA. Trimming shortened V by 5 bases and J by 5 bases, and 6 bases separated the two germline ends. The CDR3 contains 11 residues. In nucleotides, the CDR3 is TGCAGCGTTCTAGGAAATGAAAAACTGTTTTTT. It translates to CSVLGNEKLFF.

The sample holds many counts of this clonotype. This chain uses TRBV2 with TRBJ2-1; D unclear. This CDR3 is 15 amino acids long. The germline gives CDR1 SNHLY, CDR2 FYNNEI. V lost 3 bases and J 0 bases, leaving 9 bases between the germline ends. CDR3 DNA sequence: TGTGCCAGCAGTGACGGCTTGAGCTCCTACAATGAGCAGTTCTTC. Amino acids: CASSDGLSSYNEQFF.

V is TRBV4-1 and J is TRBJ2-2, with D perhaps matching TRBD2 (5 bases). CDR1 MGHRA and CDR2 YSYEKL come from the germline V gene. V lost 2 bases, J lost 7 bases, and 11 bases lay in between. This CDR3 has 14 residues. The DNA for the CDR3 is TGCGCCAGCAGCCAACCCCGGGCGGGCGGGGAGCTGTTTTTT. Translation: CASSQPRAGGELFF.

The rearrangement uses TRBV4-1 and TRBJ2-7, with 9 positions matching TRBD1. The ends lost 3 bases at V and 1 base at J; junction bases unmatched: 7. The length of the CDR3 is 16 residues. Germline V gene lookup returns CDR1 MGHRA and CDR2 YSYEKL. The CDR3 loop is CASSHGRDRDSYEQYF. The DNA for the CDR3 is TGCGCCAGCAGCCATGGACGGGACAGGGATTCCTACGAGCAGTACTTC.

This clonotype was picked up many times. The chain is built from TRBV6-1 and TRBJ1-1, with 10 nucleotides matching TRBD1. There are 21 residues in the CDR3. The germline V gene encodes CDR1 MNHNS and CDR2 SASEGT. The V and J ends lost 3 bases and 0 bases, in that order; junction bases with no gene match: 19. The CDR3 loop reads CASSDPTGTGATGGMNTEAFF. CDR3 nucleotide sequence: TGTGCCAGCAGTGACCCAACCGGGACAGGGGCAACGGGGGGGATGAACACTGAAGCTTTCTTT.

V is TRBV19 and J is TRBJ1-6; D possibly corresponds to TRBD1 (5 bases). Trimming pared 6 bases from V and 7 bases from J, leaving 16 bases between. The CDR3 has 15 residues. Germline V gene lookup returns CDR1 LNHDA and CDR2 SQIVND (reference sequence). CDR3 bases: TGTGCCAGTAGAACCCGGGACGCCGGAAATTCACCCCTCCACTTT. It specifies CASRTRDAGNSPLHF.

This clonotype was observed a few times. V usage is TRBV19 and J usage is TRBJ1-1; D might be TRBD1 (5 bases). Trimming took off 3 bases at V and 7 bases at J, with 12 bases between the two ends. Germline V gene sequence: CDR1 LNHDA, CDR2 SQIVND (reference sequence). CDR3 length equals 13 residues. The CDR3 DNA is TGTGCCAGTAGTATGGATCCCCAGGGTGAAGCTTTCTTT. This encodes CASSMDPQGEAFF.

This clonotype was seen ten or more times. The chain carries TRBV20-1 and TRBJ1-5, with no clear D. CDR1 DFQATT and CDR2 SNEGSKA come from the germline V gene (reference sequence). V lost 1 base, J lost 3 bases, and 4 bases lay in between. The CDR3 is 12 amino acids. This CDR3 reads CSARGINQPQHF. The CDR3 DNA reads as TGCAGTGCTAGAGGAATCAATCAGCCCCAGCATTTT.

This clonotype has more than one count but fewer than ten. The chain is built from TRBV30 and TRBJ2-4; either TRBD1 or TRBD2 may supply D (5 bases each). The CDR3 extends over 12 amino acids. V was pared by 5 bases and J by 3 bases, with 8 bases between. In germline, CDR1 is GTSNPN, CDR2 SVGIG (reference sequence). CDR3 sequence: CAWGGDKNIQYF. The DNA of the CDR3 is TGTGCCTGGGGGGGAGACAAAAACATTCAGTACTTC.

This clonotype was recorded at least ten times. This rearrangement joins TRBV6-1 to TRBJ2-5; D may be TRBD2 (6 bases). Germline CDR1 is MNHNS and CDR2 is SASEGT. Trimming removed 1 base from V and 1 base from J, with 13 bases in between. The CDR3 is 16 amino acids. The CDR3 here is CASSEVSSVIQETQYF. CDR3 bases: TGTGCCAGCAGTGAAGTATCTAGCGTCATCCAAGAGACCCAGTACTTC.

Ten or more counts support this clonotype. This sequence joins TRBV28 and TRBJ1-3; 9 bases map to TRBD1. Germline V gives CDR1 MDHEN, CDR2 SYDVKM. The CDR3 contains 19 residues. V lost 8 bases, J lost 2 bases, and 19 bases stayed unmatched. The CDR3 DNA follows: TGTGCCAGCCTGACCTTTTTCCGGGACAGGGCCGATCCTGGAAACACCATATATTTT. As protein: CASLTFFRDRADPGNTIYF.

The chain links TRBV4-3 to TRBJ2-6; no definite D call. Germline V gives CDR1 LGHNA, CDR2 YSLEER. The length of the CDR3 is 16 residues. V shed 0 bases and J shed 2 bases, with 8 bases lying between them. The CDR3 here is CASSQDFTPGANVLTF. DNA of the CDR3: TGCGCCAGCAGCCAAGATTTCACTCCTGGGGCCAACGTCCTGACTTTC.

This clonotype occurred a few times. The chain combines TRBV2 with TRBJ2-2; 11 bases match TRBD2. CDR3 length equals 14 residues. V lost 8 bases and J lost 8; bases outside the gene matches: 7. Germline-derived CDR1 and CDR2 are SNHLY and FYNNEI. The CDR3 sequence is CASHARLAGGELFF. As DNA, the CDR3 is TGTGCCAGCCACGCGCGACTAGCGGGAGGGGAGCTGTTTTTT. The full variable domain, its missing parts supplied by reference TRBV2 and TRBJ2-2, is EPEVTQTPSHQVTQMGQEVILRCVPISNHLYFYWYRQILGQKVEFLVSFYNNEISEKSEIFDDQFSVERPDGSNFTLKIRSTKLEDSAMYFCASHARLAGGELFFGEGSRLTVL.

This clonotype has ten or more counts. The gene calls are TRBV6-2 or TRBV6-3 and TRBJ1-1, with D possibly TRBD1 on 5 matching bases. Trimming shortened V by 6 bases and J by 5 bases, and 19 bases separated the two germline ends. From germline, CDR1 is MNHEY and CDR2 SVGEGT. The CDR3 spans 15 residues. In nucleotides, the CDR3 is TGTGCCAGCAGAACCCATACGGATAGGGGAACTGAAGCTTTCTTT. Its translation: CASRTHTDRGTEAFF.

This clonotype was detected ten times or more. The CDR3 nucleotides read TGTGCCAGCAGATCGGGACTAGCGGGAGTTGAGCAGTTCTTC. It is translated as CASRSGLAGVEQFF. The V gene is TRBV12-3 or TRBV12-4, the J gene TRBJ2-1; 14 bases line up with TRBD2. V was pared by 6 bases and J by 9 bases, with 4 bases of the junction left unmatched. The CDR3 has 14 amino acids.

This clonotype was picked up a small number of times. This sequence joins TRBV20-1 and TRBJ1-5; 8 bases are a match to TRBD1. Trimming took 5 bases from V and 2 from J; bases not matched to a gene: 8. Per the germline V gene, CDR1 is DFQATT and CDR2 is SNEGSKA (reference sequence). The CDR3 consists of 15 residues. In nucleotides, the CDR3 is TGCAGTGCTCTGGACAGGGCGAGGGGCAATCAGCCCCAGCATTTT. Translation: CSALDRARGNQPQHF.

The gene calls are TRBV3-1 and TRBJ1-4, with D possibly matching TRBD1 (5 bases). Germline loops: CDR1 LGHDT, CDR2 YNNKEL (reference sequence). V was shortened by 6 bases and J by 0 bases, with 17 bases between the two germline ends. This CDR3 comprises 17 residues. In DNA, the CDR3 is TGTGCCAGCAGGCCGGGACCGTCTACTGCAACTAATGAAAAACTGTTTTTT. This codes for CASRPGPSTATNEKLFF.

This clonotype was recorded at least ten times. This rearrangement joins TRBV20-1 to TRBJ2-5, with 8 bases matching TRBD2. There are 15 residues in the CDR3. Germline CDR1 and CDR2: DFQATT and SNEGSKA (reference sequence). Trimming removed 6 bases from V and 2 bases from J; junction bases left unmatched: 11. CDR3 sequence reads: CSAGPGLGDQETQYF. In DNA form, the CDR3 reads TGCAGTGCGGGACCGGGACTAGGAGATCAAGAGACCCAGTACTTC.